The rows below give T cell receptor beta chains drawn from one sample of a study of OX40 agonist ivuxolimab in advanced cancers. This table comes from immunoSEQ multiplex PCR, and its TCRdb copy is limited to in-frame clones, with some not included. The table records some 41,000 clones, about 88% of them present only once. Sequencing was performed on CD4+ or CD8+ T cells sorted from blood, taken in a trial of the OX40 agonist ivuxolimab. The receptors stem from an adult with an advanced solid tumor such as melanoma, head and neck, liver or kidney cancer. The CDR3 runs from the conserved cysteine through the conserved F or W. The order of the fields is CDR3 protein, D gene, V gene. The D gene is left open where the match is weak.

cdr3_aa: CASSTWGSGTDTQYF
d_call: .
v_call: TRBV7-2

cdr3_aa: CASRPFFGYEQFF
d_call: .
v_call: TRBV6-1

cdr3_aa: CASSLAGTSGKRDTQYF
d_call: TRBD2
v_call: TRBV5-6

cdr3_aa: CASRGTNTDTQYF
d_call: TRBD2
v_call: TRBV28

cdr3_aa: CASSMAFEAFF
d_call: .
v_call: TRBV19

cdr3_aa: CAISDWGNTEAFF
d_call: .
v_call: TRBV10-3

cdr3_aa: CASSQRELIGGAGNTIYF
d_call: .
v_call: TRBV4-1

cdr3_aa: CASSPGPTNTEAFF
d_call: .
v_call: TRBV6-6

cdr3_aa: CASTQQALGEQYF
d_call: .
v_call: TRBV2

cdr3_aa: CASTEGTSWANEQFF
d_call: TRBD2
v_call: TRBV19

cdr3_aa: CASSLEQGGNTIYF
d_call: TRBD1
v_call: TRBV5-1

cdr3_aa: CATGLARDTQYF
d_call: TRBD2
v_call: TRBV6-1

cdr3_aa: CASSFRGRPNEKLFF
d_call: .
v_call: TRBV11-2

cdr3_aa: CASSFHGPDTQYF
d_call: .
v_call: TRBV11-2

cdr3_aa: CAWSVKGWGNNQPQHF
d_call: .
v_call: TRBV30

cdr3_aa: CASSQALGTGGYEQYF
d_call: TRBD1
v_call: TRBV4-2

cdr3_aa: CASSPGRTENIQYF
d_call: .
v_call: TRBV18

cdr3_aa: CASSMSSAPYYEQYF
d_call: .
v_call: TRBV19

cdr3_aa: CASTALGGTSNQPQHF
d_call: .
v_call: TRBV19

cdr3_aa: CASSQESRSPTRTDTQYF
d_call: .
v_call: TRBV14

cdr3_aa: CATSQGQGSYEQYF
d_call: TRBD1
v_call: TRBV15

cdr3_aa: CASSERGRRGQPQHF
d_call: .
v_call: TRBV2

cdr3_aa: CASSQELRPSGTTDTQYF
d_call: TRBD2
v_call: TRBV14

cdr3_aa: CASSDHSYEQYF
d_call: .
v_call: TRBV2

cdr3_aa: CSVDERTGRETQYF
d_call: TRBD1
v_call: TRBV29-1

cdr3_aa: CASSYLGNRNQPQHF
d_call: .
v_call: TRBV10-3

cdr3_aa: CASSSWDRVGEQYF
d_call: TRBD1
v_call: TRBV19

cdr3_aa: CASSLLVGQRNTEAFF
d_call: .
v_call: TRBV7-3

cdr3_aa: CASSRGQNGDEQYF
d_call: .
v_call: TRBV7-3

cdr3_aa: CASGSNYEQYF
d_call: .
v_call: TRBV6-5

cdr3_aa: CASNPRDRGQTEAFF
d_call: TRBD1
v_call: TRBV10-1

cdr3_aa: CASTPLGSGSYEQYF
d_call: TRBD2
v_call: TRBV7-9

cdr3_aa: CASSPLSGRASYNEQFF
d_call: TRBD2
v_call: TRBV5-1

cdr3_aa: CASGTGGSGVTEAFF
d_call: TRBD1
v_call: TRBV5-1

cdr3_aa: CAWSVGTGGTDTQYF
d_call: TRBD1
v_call: TRBV30

cdr3_aa: CASRLTPGRGGEKLFF
d_call: .
v_call: TRBV4-2

cdr3_aa: CASSYSAGGGADTQYF
d_call: TRBD1
v_call: TRBV6-5

cdr3_aa: CASSYEGSSYNEQFF
d_call: .
v_call: TRBV6-5

cdr3_aa: CASSVGQLNEKLFF
d_call: .
v_call: TRBV9